Described below is a single T cell receptor (beta chain) sequence and its context. No antigen is known for it. Using immunoSEQ multiplex PCR, the repertoire was profiled, and TCRdb retains in-frame clones only, with some absent. The top ten clones hold 2% to 2.5% of a sample with roughly 100,000 clones, nearly 90% of them seen once. The data originate from a study of T cell responses to AZD1222 COVID-19 vaccine. Findings of the study overall: Spike as a whole was targeted by vaccine-associated CD4 TCRs, dominant at 160-218 and 743-854. No repertoire was sampled before or during the peak T cell response, only after it. Donors in the cohort were predominantly white British and more often female, and clonal diversity was possibly underestimated. The study identified only a handful of AZD1222 recipients as seropositive at baseline.

The CDR3 consists of 14 residues. The V and J ends lost 0 bases and 5 bases respectively, with 9 bases between them. The germline CDR1 and CDR2 sequences are SGHTS and YDEGEE. V usage is TRBV5-8 and J usage is TRBJ2-1; a possible D gene is TRBD2 (5 bases). The clonotype was recovered from an adult who received the AZD1222 COVID-19 vaccine. This specimen consisted of peripheral blood, obtained 28 days after the second AZD1222 dose. The CDR3 DNA reads TGTGCCAGCAGCTTGGGACTATCGGACAATGAGCAGTTCTTC. This gives the protein CASSLGLSDNEQFF. Full variable domain (rest looked up from reference TRBV5-8 and TRBJ2-1): EAGVTQSPTHLIKTRGQQATLRCSPISGHTSVYWYQQALGLGLQFLLWYDEGEERNRGNFPPRFSGRQFPNYSSELNVNALELEDSALYLCASSLGLSDNEQFFGPGTRLTVL.